The 31 T cell receptor beta chains below all came from one sample that was sequenced in a study of response to subunit inactivated influenza vaccine. TCRdb passed the RT-PCR reads through MiXCR, listing each CDR3 protein once. The table lists some 180,000 distinct CDR3 sequences, 9.2% of them singletons, with approximately 10% in the top ten. This sample comprised non-naive T cells sorted from PBMCs, obtained on the day of vaccination. Receptors originate from a man in his forties or fifties who received an inactivated influenza vaccine.

This clonotype was counted ten times or more. This chain uses TRBV4-1 with TRBJ1-3; D is unclear. Trimming pared 0 bases from V and 0 bases from J, leaving 6 bases between. Germline CDR1 and CDR2: MGHRA and YSYEKL. The CDR3 covers 15 residues. Here the CDR3 DNA reads TGCGCCAGCAGCCAAGACGGTAACTCTGGAAACACCATATATTTT. This codes for CASSQDGNSGNTIYF.

This clonotype occurred a few times. V gene TRBV11-3 combines with J gene TRBJ2-1; 12 bases fit TRBD1. The length of the CDR3 is 16 residues. The trim removed 1 base at V and 7 bases at J, leaving 5 bases unmatched. Germline V gives CDR1 SGHNT, CDR2 YENEEA. CDR3 loop: CASSLGWDRGRNEQFF. CDR3 coding DNA: TGTGCCAGCAGCTTAGGATGGGACAGGGGGCGAAATGAGCAGTTCTTC.

This clonotype was seen repeatedly, ten times or more. The chain carries TRBV29-1 and TRBJ1-1; D gene unclear. Trimming took 2 bases from V and 5 from J, leaving 15 bases between them. The CDR3 runs 14 residues. Germline-derived CDR1 and CDR2 are SQVTM and ANQGSEA. The DNA for the CDR3 is TGCAGCGTTGAACCCCCGGCCCGGAGGACTGAAGCTTTCTTT. Residues: CSVEPPARRTEAFF.

This clonotype was seen repeatedly, ten times or more. J is TRBJ1-4 and V is TRBV20-1; D unresolved. The CDR3 runs to 14 residues. Germline lookup yields CDR1 DFQATT and CDR2 SNEGSKA (reference sequence). Trimming removed 6 bases at V and 8 bases at J, with 19 bases between. Here the CDR3 DNA reads TGCAGTGCCATTGGTCCAGGCAGAAGGGAAAAACTGTTTTTT. It codes for CSAIGPGRREKLFF.

This CDR3 is CASSITSGQGSNNEQFF. The CDR3 DNA is TGTGCCAGCAGTATCACTTCGGGACAGGGATCCAACAATGAGCAGTTCTTC. This rearrangement joins TRBV7-9 to TRBJ2-1, with TRBD1 matching over 9 bases. With 6 bases clipped from V and 5 bases from J, the junction kept 14 bases outside the gene matches. The CDR3 runs 17 residues. CDR1 SEHNR and CDR2 FQNEAQ come from the germline V gene (reference sequence).

The rearrangement links TRBV20-1 to TRBJ2-7; a weak D match, TRBD2 (5 bases). Deletions cut 3 bases from V and 8 bases from J, with 23 bases between. Per germline, CDR1 DFQATT and CDR2 SNEGSKA (reference sequence). The CDR3 spans 15 residues. In nucleotides, the CDR3 is TGCAGTGCTAGCCATGAGGGCGGAGAATCTACGAAGCAGTACTTC. Translating gives CSASHEGGESTKQYF.

The sample holds many counts of this clonotype. This sequence joins TRBV28 and TRBJ1-2; unclear D gene. This CDR3 comprises 13 residues. V was cut by 0 bases and J by 6 bases, with 8 bases left in between. Germline assignment: CDR1 MDHEN and CDR2 SYDVKM. CDR3: CASSLWVKDGYTF. In nucleotides, the CDR3 is TGTGCCAGCAGTTTATGGGTAAAGGATGGCTACACCTTC.

A note on this clonotype: This may stem from a read error, because a much larger clone lies one nucleotide away. This chain connects TRBV2 to TRBJ2-5; D is unclear. The germline CDR1 and CDR2 sequences are SNHLY and FYNNEI. CDR3 length: 14 residues. The CDR3 region has the DNA TGTGGCAGCAGTGACGGGCCGCGGCAAGAGACCCAGTACTTC. Protein product: CGSSDGPRQETQYF.

Notes on this clonotype: This may be a read error: a much more frequent sequence differs by one nucleotide. The chain links TRBV10-3 to TRBJ2-3; 9 bases map to TRBD2. Germline V lookup: CDR1 ENHRY, CDR2 SYGVKD. V shed 5 bases and J 3 bases; nucleotides not matched to a gene: 6. The CDR3 totals 15 residues. The CDR3 bases are TGTGCCATCAGTACAGGACTAGCGAATACAGATACGCAGTATTTT. Encoded protein: CAISTGLANTDTQYF.

This clonotype was recorded a few times. The chain is built from TRBV20-1 and TRBJ2-7; 13 bases line up with TRBD2. The CDR3 consists of 16 residues. The V gene end was trimmed by 1 base and the J gene end by 9 bases; junction bases not matched to a gene: 12. Per the germline V gene, CDR1 is DFQATT and CDR2 is SNEGSKA (reference sequence). The CDR3: CSARGPGLAGAHRQYF. In DNA, the CDR3 is TGCAGTGCTAGAGGCCCTGGACTAGCGGGGGCCCATAGGCAGTACTTC.

The rearrangement links TRBV5-5 to TRBJ2-7; possible D gene TRBD1, 5 bases. Germline CDR1 and CDR2: SGHKS and YYEKEE (reference sequence). The CDR3 is made up of 13 amino acids. The V end was cut by 5 bases, the J end by 5 bases, with 14 bases between. The CDR3 reads CASSWTSKDEQYF. Here the CDR3 DNA reads TGTGCCAGCAGTTGGACATCCAAGGACGAGCAGTACTTC.

This clonotype was seen a handful of times. The rearrangement uses TRBV28 and TRBJ1-1, with 11 bases that match TRBD1. V shed 6 bases, J shed 3 bases, and the junction held 3 bases outside the gene matches. From germline, CDR1 is MDHEN and CDR2 SYDVKM. The CDR3 runs 14 residues. The CDR3 DNA reads as TGTGCCAGCAGCCAGGGACAGGGGGACACTGAAGCTTTCTTT. Translating gives CASSQGQGDTEAFF.

This clonotype was picked up many times. The rearrangement links TRBV20-1 to TRBJ1-5, with D tentatively TRBD1 (5 bases). The CDR3 consists of 13 residues. V lost 6 bases, J lost 4 bases, and 13 bases lay in between. The germline V gene has CDR1 DFQATT and CDR2 SNEGSKA (reference sequence). The CDR3, as DNA: TGCAGTGCAGGGGTCAATTCAAATCAGCCCCAGCATTTT. Its translation is CSAGVNSNQPQHF.

This clonotype was detected many times. The V and J genes are TRBV25-1 and TRBJ1-4; weak D call: TRBD1 (6 bases). This CDR3 is built from 15 residues. With 5 bases removed from V and 5 bases from J, the gap between germline ends came to 15 bases. CDR1 is MGHDK and CDR2 is SYGVNS in the germline V gene. The CDR3 is CASSPNLGGNEKLFF. In DNA form, the CDR3 reads TGTGCCAGCAGTCCGAATTTAGGGGGGAATGAAAAACTGTTTTTT.

This rearrangement joins TRBV29-1 to TRBJ2-1; a weak D match, TRBD1 (6 bases). This CDR3 has 14 amino acids. CDR1 is SQVTM and CDR2 is ANQGSEA in the germline V gene. The V gene lost 3 bases and the J gene lost 4 bases, with 13 bases spanning the gap. CDR3 DNA: TGCAGCGTTGACTCAGGGGCCCTATACAATGAGCAGTTCTTC. It codes for CSVDSGALYNEQFF.

This clonotype was seen at least ten times. This chain links TRBV12-3 or TRBV12-4 with TRBJ2-2; D unclear. The CDR3 sequence is 12 residues long. V was trimmed by 5 bases and J by 6 bases, leaving 7 bases between them. Here the CDR3 DNA reads TGTGCCAGCAGTAGGGTATCCGGGGAGCTGTTTTTT. It codes for CASSRVSGELFF.

The rearrangement links TRBV5-1 to TRBJ2-5; TRBD2 agrees at 8 bases. V lost 2 bases and J lost 0; bases outside the gene matches: 6. This CDR3 spans 16 amino acids. Germline V gives CDR1 SGHRS, CDR2 YFSETQ. This CDR3 is CASSLGLAAYQETQYF. CDR3 nucleotide sequence: TGCGCCAGCAGCTTAGGACTAGCTGCGTACCAAGAGACCCAGTACTTC.

This clonotype was detected ten times or more. The rearrangement uses TRBV6-1 and TRBJ2-7; TRBD2 aligns across 8 bases. Germline CDR1 reads MNHNS; CDR2 reads SASEGT. The CDR3 has 15 amino acids. The trim removed 5 bases at V and 6 bases at J, leaving 12 bases unmatched. CDR3 region: CASSLSGDMPVEQYF. The CDR3 DNA sequence: TGTGCCAGCAGTCTTAGCGGGGACATGCCTGTCGAGCAGTACTTC.

Many counts were recorded for this clonotype. CDR3 nucleotide sequence: TGTGCCAGCAGCGCTACCAGGGTAGCCTATAATTCACCCCTCCACTTT. It specifies CASSATRVAYNSPLHF. The chain links TRBV5-6 to TRBJ1-6; the D gene is possibly TRBD1 (5 bases). V lost 4 bases, J lost 2 bases, and 13 bases lay in between. This CDR3 has 16 amino acids. Germline values: CDR1 SGHDT, CDR2 YYEEEE.

This clonotype has just a few counts. V is TRBV29-1 and J is TRBJ2-2; D perhaps matches TRBD1 (6 bases). CDR1 is SQVTM, CDR2 ANQGSEA, per germline. The CDR3 loop spans 15 amino acids. V lost 3 bases and J lost 1, with 12 bases in between. This CDR3 is CSVDPGEGNTGELFF. The CDR3, as DNA: TGCAGCGTTGATCCAGGGGAAGGGAACACCGGGGAGCTGTTTTTT.

This clonotype appeared many times. This chain links TRBV28 with TRBJ2-1, with D maybe TRBD1 (6 bases). V gave up 9 bases and J gave up 9 bases, with 12 bases separating them. The CDR3 runs 11 residues. Germline CDR1 is MDHEN and CDR2 is SYDVKM. This CDR3 reads CASGGGFEQFF. In DNA, the CDR3 is TGTGCCAGTGGGGGCGGATTTGAGCAGTTCTTC.

The V and J genes are TRBV6-1 and TRBJ1-1, with no clear D. Looked up from germline, CDR1 is MNHNS and CDR2 is SASEGT. V gave up 1 base and J gave up 10 bases, with 13 bases separating them. The CDR3 is made up of 13 amino acids. CDR3 bases: TGTGCCAGCAGTGAAGGGGGAGGGTACGGAGCTTTCTTT. Amino acid sequence: CASSEGGGYGAFF.

The table lists this clonotype with many counts. This chain uses TRBV7-2 with TRBJ2-1; 15 bases match TRBD2. The CDR3 is made up of 17 amino acids. The V gene end was trimmed by 4 bases and the J gene end by 6 bases; junction bases not matched to a gene: 7. The V gene's germline CDR1 is SGHTA and CDR2 FQGNSA. The chain's CDR3 is CASSSFMGLAGGNEQFF. In nucleotides, the CDR3 is TGTGCCAGCAGCTCATTCATGGGACTAGCGGGAGGCAATGAGCAGTTCTTC.

This clonotype was seen a few times. The chain recombines TRBV5-1 with TRBJ2-3, with 13 bases fitting TRBD2. This CDR3 region has 16 residues. The ends lost 4 bases at V and 4 bases at J; junction bases unmatched: 6. Germline loops: CDR1 SGHRS, CDR2 YFSETQ. The CDR3 protein is CASSAGLAGTADTQYF. The CDR3 DNA sequence: TGCGCCAGCAGCGCGGGACTAGCGGGAACAGCAGATACGCAGTATTTT.

This clonotype appeared a single time. The chain couples TRBV7-2 to TRBJ2-5; no clear D gene. V shed 2 bases and J shed 1 base, with 5 bases lying between them. Germline V gene data show CDR1 as SGHTA and CDR2 as FQGNSA. The CDR3 is made up of 13 amino acids. The CDR3 protein is CTSSLTIQETQYF. The CDR3 nucleotides are TGTACCAGCAGCTTAACAATCCAAGAGACCCAGTACTTC.

V gene TRBV24-1 combines with J gene TRBJ2-5; D possibly corresponds to TRBD2 (6 bases). The CDR3 is made up of 14 amino acids. Trimming left V 4 bases short and J 2 bases short, with 10 bases between. CDR1 and CDR2 (germline): KGHDR, SFDVKD. In nucleotides, the CDR3 is TGTGCCACCAGTGAGGGGGGACGTCAAGAGACCCAGTACTTC. Residues: CATSEGGRQETQYF.

Only a few counts were recorded for this clonotype. The DNA of the CDR3 is TGTGCCACCAGTGATTGGCGAGCGGGAGGGCCGAGAAATGAGCAGTTCTTC. Its protein is CATSDWRAGGPRNEQFF. The J gene is TRBJ2-1, the V gene TRBV24-1, with 10 positions matching TRBD2. The CDR3 runs 17 residues. Germline V gene lookup returns CDR1 KGHDR and CDR2 SFDVKD. With 2 bases clipped from V and 7 bases from J, the junction kept 10 bases outside the gene matches.

This rearrangement joins TRBV7-2 to TRBJ2-4; possible D gene TRBD1, 5 bases. The CDR3 length is 16 residues. Trimming removed 3 bases from V and 0 bases from J, with 12 bases in between. The germline V gene has CDR1 SGHTA and CDR2 FQGNSA. The CDR3 DNA follows: TGTGCCAGCAGCTTGGCCTCGCAGGGAGCCAAAAACATTCAGTACTTC. Amino acids: CASSLASQGAKNIQYF.

This clonotype was seen more than once but under ten times. The chain carries TRBV7-8 and TRBJ1-5; D is uncertain. The CDR3 runs to 17 residues. CDR1 and CDR2 from the germline V gene are SGHVS and FQNEAQ. V dropped 3 bases and J dropped 1 base, with 16 bases sitting between them. CDR3 loop: CASSLVVGGRSNQPQHF. The CDR3 bases are TGTGCCAGCAGCTTGGTCGTGGGCGGTCGGAGCAATCAGCCCCAGCATTTT.

This clonotype has more than one count but fewer than ten. The rearrangement links TRBV6-5 to TRBJ1-3, with D maybe TRBD1 (5 bases). The germline V and J ends were trimmed by 4 bases and 1 base, with 14 bases remaining between them. The germline V gene encodes CDR1 MNHEY and CDR2 SVGAGI. This CDR3 is built from 16 residues. DNA for the CDR3: TGTGCCAGCAGTTTACGTGGACACGGATCTGGAAACACCATATATTTT. Protein sequence: CASSLRGHGSGNTIYF.

The chain is built from TRBV15 and TRBJ2-3; perhaps TRBD1 as D (6 bases). The length of the CDR3 is 14 residues. Per the germline V gene, CDR1 is LNHNV and CDR2 is YYDKDF (reference sequence). Between the trimmed V and J ends, which lost 8 bases and 3 bases, there was a span of 15 bases. The CDR3 region has the DNA TGTGCCACCCAAGGATTTAGGGGGACAGATACGCAGTATTTT. Amino acids: CATQGFRGTDTQYF.